This is a list of T cell receptor beta chains from one sample in a study of cytomegalovirus exposure and HLA in healthy donors. Assay used: immunoSEQ multiplex PCR; TCRdb lists only in-frame clones, some missing. The sample lists 95,000 to 150,000 clones; around 80% were seen once. The sequencing input was PBMCs. Receptors originate from a female donor in good health and CMV-seropositive. CDR3s include the opening cysteine and the closing phenylalanine or tryptophan. Each record gives: CDR3 DNA, CDR3 protein, J gene, CDR3 length, D gene, V gene, clone size. D genes are given only for firm matches. Some rows have no size entry. The others give once, few or many, or a class for an expanded clone.

DNA: TGTGCCAGCAGTGAAATGACAGCCCGGGCGATGGGCACCTTC
CDR3: CASSEMTARAMGTF
J: TRBJ1-2
length: 14
D: NA
V: TRBV6-1
size: NA

DNA: TGTGCCAGCAGTGGGGGCAGGGGGCCTAATTCACCCCTCCACTTT
CDR3: CASSGGRGPNSPLHF
J: TRBJ1-6
length: 15
D: TRBD1
V: TRBV2
size: NA

DNA: TGTGCCTGGAGCCAATCAAGGGCTCCCGGGGGGACCCAGTACTTC
CDR3: CAWSQSRAPGGTQYF
J: TRBJ2-5
length: 15
D: NA
V: TRBV30
size: NA

DNA: TGTGCCAGCAGCGCGGACACTGAAGCTTTCTTT
CDR3: CASSADTEAFF
J: TRBJ1-1
length: 11
D: NA
V: TRBV7-9
size: NA

DNA: TGTGCCTGGAGTCCGGACAGTTTTTATGGCTACACCTTC
CDR3: CAWSPDSFYGYTF
J: TRBJ1-2
length: 13
D: NA
V: TRBV30
size: few

DNA: TGTGCCAGCAGCTTAAGAACGGGTCGGGAAAAACTGTTTTTT
CDR3: CASSLRTGREKLFF
J: TRBJ1-4
length: 14
D: NA
V: TRBV7-8
size: NA

DNA: TGTGCCAGCAGCACGGGACAGATTAATTCACCCCTCCACTTT
CDR3: CASSTGQINSPLHF
J: TRBJ1-6
length: 14
D: TRBD1
V: TRBV5-8
size: NA

DNA: TGTGCCAGCAGCCGAACAGGGACGAACACTGAAGCTTTCTTT
CDR3: CASSRTGTNTEAFF
J: TRBJ1-1
length: 14
D: NA
V: TRBV11-1
size: once

DNA: TGTGCCAGCAGAATAGCGGGGGGGCCGGGTGAGCAGTTCTTC
CDR3: CASRIAGGPGEQFF
J: TRBJ2-1
length: 14
D: TRBD2
V: TRBV25-1
size: NA

DNA: TGCGCCAGCAGCTTGGGGGCCCTTTGGAATTCACCCCTCCACTTT
CDR3: CASSLGALWNSPLHF
J: TRBJ1-6
length: 15
D: NA
V: TRBV5-1
size: NA

DNA: TGTGCCAGCAGACAGGACCCCTCTGGAAACACCATATATTTT
CDR3: CASRQDPSGNTIYF
J: TRBJ1-3
length: 14
D: NA
V: TRBV6-5
size: NA

DNA: TGCGCCAGCAGCTTGGAAGGGGTAAGCAATCAGCCCCAGCATTTT
CDR3: CASSLEGVSNQPQHF
J: TRBJ1-5
length: 15
D: NA
V: TRBV5-1
size: NA

DNA: TGTGCCAGCAGATTTGCAGGGGGAGACAATTCACCCCTCCACTTT
CDR3: CASRFAGGDNSPLHF
J: TRBJ1-6
length: 15
D: TRBD1
V: TRBV5-4
size: NA

DNA: TGTGCCAGCAGCCTCGACAGGGAGAATGAAAAACTGTTTTTT
CDR3: CASSLDRENEKLFF
J: TRBJ1-4
length: 14
D: TRBD1
V: TRBV5-4
size: NA

DNA: TGTGCCACCATCGGGGCAGGGAGGACTGAAGCTTTCTTT
CDR3: CATIGAGRTEAFF
J: TRBJ1-1
length: 13
D: NA
V: TRBV15
size: NA

DNA: TGTGCCAGCAGAGAGACAGGGAACACTGAAGCTTTCTTT
CDR3: CASRETGNTEAFF
J: TRBJ1-1
length: 13
D: NA
V: TRBV2
size: few

DNA: TGTGCCTGGGGGACAGGGGTAGGGAATGAAAAACTGTTTTTT
CDR3: CAWGTGVGNEKLFF
J: TRBJ1-4
length: 14
D: TRBD1
V: TRBV30
size: NA

DNA: TGTGCCACCCGGACTAGCGGGGGGGCTAGCTCCTACAATGAGCAGTTCTTC
CDR3: CATRTSGGASSYNEQFF
J: TRBJ2-1
length: 17
D: TRBD2
V: TRBV10-3
size: NA

DNA: TGCGCCAGCAGCCGCACGCGGGGGGGCACAGATACGCAGTATTTT
CDR3: CASSRTRGGTDTQYF
J: TRBJ2-3
length: 15
D: TRBD2
V: TRBV5-1
size: NA

DNA: TGCGCCAGCAGCTTAGGGACAGGGGCGATGCATATATATGGCTACACCTTC
CDR3: CASSLGTGAMHIYGYTF
J: TRBJ1-2
length: 17
D: TRBD1
V: TRBV5-1
size: NA

DNA: TGTGCCATCAGTTCAGGGGAGGGACAGCCCCAGCATTTT
CDR3: CAISSGEGQPQHF
J: TRBJ1-5
length: 13
D: NA
V: TRBV10-3
size: once

DNA: TGTGCCAGCGGTACTAGCGGGGGAGCGAACACCGGGGAGCTGTTTTTT
CDR3: CASGTSGGANTGELFF
J: TRBJ2-2
length: 16
D: TRBD2
V: TRBV6-4
size: NA

DNA: TGTGCCAGCAGCTTGGGGGTAGCGGGGGGGCAAGAGACCCAGTACTTC
CDR3: CASSLGVAGGQETQYF
J: TRBJ2-5
length: 16
D: TRBD2
V: TRBV5-4
size: NA

DNA: TGTGCCAGCAGCGAGGGGGACAGGGGTTATTCACCCCTCCACTTT
CDR3: CASSEGDRGYSPLHF
J: TRBJ1-6
length: 15
D: TRBD1
V: TRBV9
size: NA

DNA: TGTGCCATCAGACAGGGGGCAACCTCTGGGGCCAACGTCCTGACTTTC
CDR3: CAIRQGATSGANVLTF
J: TRBJ2-6
length: 16
D: TRBD1
V: TRBV10-3
size: once

DNA: TGTGCCAGTAATAAGAGGGAGGGCAATCAGCCCCAGCATTTT
CDR3: CASNKREGNQPQHF
J: TRBJ1-5
length: 14
D: NA
V: TRBV19
size: NA

DNA: TGCAGCGCCGGCCTTTCCGCCCGGGACAACACAGATACGCAGTATTTT
CDR3: CSAGLSARDNTDTQYF
J: TRBJ2-3
length: 16
D: NA
V: TRBV29-1
size: NA

DNA: TGTGCCAGCAGCTTGAAAGGGAGGACCTATGGCTACACCTTC
CDR3: CASSLKGRTYGYTF
J: TRBJ1-2
length: 14
D: NA
V: TRBV5-6
size: NA

DNA: TGTGCCATCAGTGAAGTCAGGGGTTATGAGCAGTTCTTC
CDR3: CAISEVRGYEQFF
J: TRBJ2-1
length: 13
D: NA
V: TRBV10-3
size: NA